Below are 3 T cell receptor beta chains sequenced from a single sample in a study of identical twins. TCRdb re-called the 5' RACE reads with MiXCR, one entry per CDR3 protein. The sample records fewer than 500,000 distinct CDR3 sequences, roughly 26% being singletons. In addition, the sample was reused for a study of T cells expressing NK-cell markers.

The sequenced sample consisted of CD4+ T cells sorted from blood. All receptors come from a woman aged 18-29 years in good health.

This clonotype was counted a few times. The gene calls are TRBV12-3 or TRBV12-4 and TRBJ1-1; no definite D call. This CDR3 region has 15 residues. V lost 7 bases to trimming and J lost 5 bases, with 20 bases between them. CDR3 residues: CASTKGGSGSTEAFF. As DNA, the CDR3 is TGTGCCAGCACCAAAGGAGGGTCGGGATCAACTGAAGCTTTCTTT.

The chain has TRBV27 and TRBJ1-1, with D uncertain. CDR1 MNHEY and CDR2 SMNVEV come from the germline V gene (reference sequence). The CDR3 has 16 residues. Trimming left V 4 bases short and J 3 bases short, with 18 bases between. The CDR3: CASSSRPPGPYTEAFF. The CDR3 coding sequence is TGTGCCAGCAGTTCGCGACCGCCAGGACCCTACACTGAAGCTTTCTTT.

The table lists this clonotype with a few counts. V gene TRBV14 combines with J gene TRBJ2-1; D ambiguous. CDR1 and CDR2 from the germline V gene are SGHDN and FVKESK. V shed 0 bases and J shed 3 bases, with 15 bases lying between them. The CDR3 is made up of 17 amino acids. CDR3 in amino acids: CASSQDPGRSYYNEQFF. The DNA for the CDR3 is TGTGCCAGCAGCCAAGATCCGGGCAGATCCTACTACAATGAGCAGTTCTTC. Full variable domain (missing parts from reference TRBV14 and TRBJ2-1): EAGVTQFPSHSVIEKGQTVTLRCDPISGHDNLYWYRRVMGKEIKFLLHFVKESKQDESGMPNNRFLAERTGGTYSTLKVQPAELEDSGVYFCASSQDPGRSYYNEQFFGPGTRLTVL.